The sequence of this T cell receptor (beta chain) was determined in a study of cytomegalovirus exposure and HLA in healthy donors. In the PCR, 60 Vbeta and 13 Jbeta primers were used. Profiling relied on immunoSEQ multiplex PCR, and the TCRdb table lists in-frame clones only, not all of them. The data include about 77,000 clones; the top ten clones carry roughly 13%. V gave up 0 bases and J gave up 0 bases, with 8 bases separating them. Germline V gene lookup returns CDR1 SGDLS and CDR2 YYNGEE. CDR3 length equals 15 residues. Sequencing input: PBMCs. The gene calls are TRBV9 and TRBJ2-3, with a weak D call TRBD2 (5 bases). The receptor was isolated from a man aged 50 to 60 in good health and CMV-seropositive. Here the CDR3 reads CASSVVAGSTDTQYF. The CDR3 DNA sequence: TGTGCCAGCAGCGTAGTTGCGGGCAGCACAGATACGCAGTATTTT. The full variable domain, its missing parts supplied by reference TRBV9 and TRBJ2-3, is DSGVTQTPKHLITATGQRVTLRCSPRSGDLSVYWYQQSLDQGLQFLIQYYNGEERAKGNILERFSAQQFPDLHSELNLSSLELGDSALYFCASSVVAGSTDTQYFGPGTRLTVL.